One and the same sample provided the 32 T cell receptor beta chains below, sequenced in a study of shared clonotypes between healthy human individuals. Some clones are missing from TCRdb's copy, which holds only in-frame ones; the method was immunoSEQ multiplex PCR. In the table there are around 1.9 million clones, approximately 92% of which are singletons. The naive CD8 fraction comprised CD45RO-negative cells positively selected for CCR7 and excluded terminally differentiated effector memory CD45RA+ cells. The sequencing sample was made of naive CD8+ T cells from PBMCs. The receptors here all came from a man aged 18 to 30 in good health. Some clones in this sample may be carry-over from other donors' samples.

On this clone itself: The same CDR3 can be traced to other DNA sequences in this sample. The chain combines TRBV28 with TRBJ1-1, with no clear D. Germline values: CDR1 MDHEN, CDR2 SYDVKM. The CDR3 runs 11 residues. Between the trimmed V and J ends, which lost 0 bases and 7 bases, there was a span of 3 bases. The CDR3 bases are TGTGCCAGCAGTTTATGGGGTGAAGCTTTCTTT. As protein: CASSLWGEAFF.

The chain carries TRBV7-8 and TRBJ2-1, with TRBD2 as a possible D gene (5 bases). V was shortened by 5 bases and J by 4 bases, with 9 bases between the two germline ends. Germline-derived CDR1 and CDR2 are SGHVS and FQNEAQ. The CDR3 length is 13 residues. The CDR3 loop is CASSRTLYNEQFF. CDR3 DNA: TGTGCCAGCAGCAGGACTTTGTACAATGAGCAGTTCTTC.

The V and J genes are TRBV14 and TRBJ2-2; D possibly corresponds to TRBD2 (6 bases). V lost 0 bases and J lost 0, with 8 bases in between. CDR1 SGHDN and CDR2 FVKESK come from the germline V gene. CDR3 length: 16 residues. Written as DNA, the CDR3 is TGTGCCAGCAGCCAAGAGGGACTGGCGAACACCGGGGAGCTGTTTTTT. Its translation: CASSQEGLANTGELFF.

The chain carries TRBV6-1 and TRBJ1-2; D remains ambiguous. Germline lookup yields CDR1 MNHNS and CDR2 SASEGT. Trimming took 3 bases from V and 1 from J, leaving 12 bases between them. The CDR3 covers 15 residues. The CDR3 bases are TGTGCCAGCAGTGAGTACCCTCGAAGTAACTATGGCTACACCTTC. Its protein is CASSEYPRSNYGYTF.

This clone was recorded once. The CDR3 spells CASKGAYNEQFF. The CDR3 DNA is TGTGCCAGCAAAGGAGCCTACAATGAGCAGTTCTTC. V is TRBV11-2 and J is TRBJ2-1; D not certain. CDR1 and CDR2 from the germline V gene are SGHAT and FQNNGV. The CDR3 is 12 amino acids. V was clipped by 7 bases and J by 2 bases, with 6 bases between them.

V gene TRBV28 combines with J gene TRBJ2-1; D is perhaps TRBD2 (5 bases). The CDR3 has 14 residues. Germline CDR1 is MDHEN and CDR2 is SYDVKM. Trimming left V 4 bases short and J 7 bases short, with 14 bases between. In nucleotides, the CDR3 is TGTGCCAGCAGTTATGAGAGGGAGCTGAATGAGCAGTTCTTC. Translation: CASSYERELNEQFF.

Regarding this clone: The same CDR3 arises from other DNA sequences in this sample as well. The chain combines TRBV27 with TRBJ1-5; D is possibly TRBD1 (5 bases). Germline V gene data show CDR1 as MNHEY and CDR2 as SMNVEV (reference sequence). The CDR3 is 15 residues long. The V end was cut by 2 bases, the J end by 1 base, with 9 bases between. The CDR3 bases are TGTGCCAGCAGTTTAAGGGGCCCCAGCAATCAGCCCCAGCATTTT. Translating it yields CASSLRGPSNQPQHF.

The chain has TRBV5-1 and TRBJ2-6; D ambiguous. The CDR3 has 18 amino acids. Trimming cost V 1 base and J 0 bases, with 14 bases left between them. From germline, CDR1 is SGHRS and CDR2 YFSETQ. Written as DNA, the CDR3 is TGCGCCAGCAGCTTGTGGCTCCAACCCCGCTCTGGGGCCAACGTCCTGACTTTC. Protein sequence: CASSLWLQPRSGANVLTF. The variable domain in full, completed from reference TRBV5-1 and TRBJ2-6, reads KAGVTQTPRYLIKTRGQQVTLSCSPISGHRSVSWYQQTPGQGLQFLFEYFSETQRNKGNFPGRFSGRQFSNSRSEMNVSTLELGDSALYLCASSLWLQPRSGANVLTFGAGSRLTVL.

This chain joins TRBV27 and TRBJ2-5, with D possibly TRBD2 on 7 matching bases. The V and J ends lost 5 bases and 5 bases respectively, with 15 bases between them. Germline V CDR1 and CDR2: MNHEY, SMNVEV (reference sequence). The CDR3 has 14 amino acids. In DNA, the CDR3 is TGTGCCAGCAGTGCGGGGGCGCCCGGGGAGACCCAGTACTTC. This codes for CASSAGAPGETQYF.

The V and J genes are TRBV4-1 and TRBJ2-3; possibly TRBD1 for D (6 bases). This CDR3 region has 14 residues. Germline V lookup: CDR1 MGHRA, CDR2 YSYEKL. Trimming removed 1 base from V and 6 bases from J, with 11 bases in between. CDR3 sequence (DNA): TGCGCCAGCAGCCAAGTGAGGGGGTCGGATACGCAGTATTTT. This codes for CASSQVRGSDTQYF.

V usage is TRBV7-7 and J usage is TRBJ2-7; no clear D. The CDR3 spans 14 residues. Between the trimmed V and J ends, which lost 1 base and 6 bases, there was a span of 13 bases. Per germline, CDR1 SSHAT and CDR2 FNYEAQ (reference sequence). CDR3 nucleotide sequence: TGTGCCAGCAGCTTAGGAAACGGCCTCCCCGAGCAGTACTTC. Translated: CASSLGNGLPEQYF.

This clone was seen only once. The chain uses TRBV27 and TRBJ1-2; D not resolved. The CDR3 is made up of 13 amino acids. The germline V and J ends were trimmed by 8 bases and 5 bases, with 15 bases remaining between them. Looked up from germline, CDR1 is MNHEY and CDR2 is SMNVEV (reference sequence). The CDR3 coding sequence is TGTGCCAGCGGAAAAGGACGCCCTTATGGCTACACCTTC. It encodes CASGKGRPYGYTF.

This chain links TRBV7-2 with TRBJ2-7; D unresolved. V was pared by 5 bases and J by 0 bases, with 11 bases between. The CDR3 has 14 residues. Per the germline V gene, CDR1 is SGHTA and CDR2 is FQGNSA. CDR3 bases: TGTGCCAGCAGCCCGCGGACGGGCTCCTACGAGCAGTACTTC. Its translation: CASSPRTGSYEQYF.

This clone was recorded only once. This sample also contains other DNA sequences that code for the same CDR3. V usage is TRBV9 and J usage is TRBJ2-7; 13 nucleotides match TRBD2. Germline assignment: CDR1 SGDLS and CDR2 YYNGEE. The CDR3 has 14 amino acids. The V segment lost 3 bases and the J segment 6 bases; nucleotides outside the gene matches: 3. The CDR3 is CASSDGLAGVEQYF. CDR3 nucleotide sequence: TGTGCCAGCAGCGACGGACTAGCGGGAGTCGAGCAGTACTTC.

This chain uses TRBV9 with TRBJ2-3; no clear D. This CDR3 has 14 residues. V lost 7 bases, J lost 4 bases, and 16 bases lay in between. Germline CDR1 reads SGDLS; CDR2 reads YYNGEE. For the CDR3, the DNA is TGTGCCAGCGATCGACCGGGCGTCCCAGATACGCAGTATTTT. Translated, it gives CASDRPGVPDTQYF. The entire variable domain, with the rest obtained from reference TRBV9 and TRBJ2-3, is as follows: DSGVTQTPKHLITATGQRVTLRCSPRSGDLSVYWYQQSLDQGLQFLIQYYNGEERAKGNILERFSAQQFPDLHSELNLSSLELGDSALYFCASDRPGVPDTQYFGPGTRLTVL.

The gene calls are TRBV4-1 and TRBJ2-7, with unresolved D. This CDR3 has 16 amino acids. Germline assignment: CDR1 MGHRA and CDR2 YSYEKL. Trimming stripped 0 bases from V and 4 bases from J, with 16 bases between. CDR3 in DNA: TGCGCCAGCAGCCAAGATCCCCAGAGCCCAAATTACGAGCAGTACTTC. This codes for CASSQDPQSPNYEQYF.

The chain joins TRBV15 to TRBJ2-5; tentative D call: TRBD2 (6 bases). The V gene lost 3 bases and the J gene lost 1 base, with 12 bases spanning the gap. Germline V gene data show CDR1 as LNHNV and CDR2 as YYDKDF (reference sequence). The CDR3 has 15 residues. This chain's CDR3 is CATSRRRDSQETQYF. CDR3 DNA: TGTGCCACCAGCAGGCGCCGGGACTCCCAAGAGACCCAGTACTTC.

This sequence joins TRBV7-6 and TRBJ2-7, with 8 nucleotides matching TRBD1. The V and J ends lost 5 bases and 7 bases, in that order; junction bases with no gene match: 13. Germline CDR1 SGHVS, CDR2 FNYEAQ. There are 15 residues in the CDR3. The CDR3 sequence is CASSPTGQGAWEQYF. CDR3 nucleotide sequence: TGTGCCAGCAGCCCCACTGGCCAGGGGGCGTGGGAGCAGTACTTC.

This chain links TRBV11-2 with TRBJ2-1; 8 bases agree with TRBD1. The CDR3 length is 15 residues. V gave up 5 bases and J gave up 3 bases; unmatched junction bases: 6. The germline CDR1 and CDR2 sequences are SGHAT and FQNNGV. CDR3 bases: TGTGCCAGCAGCCAGGGACAGGACGGCTACAATGAGCAGTTCTTC. Protein sequence: CASSQGQDGYNEQFF.

In this sample, this clone turned up a few times. V gene TRBV10-1 combines with J gene TRBJ2-7; possible D gene TRBD2, 6 bases. Trimming took off 7 bases at V and 7 bases at J, with 14 bases between the two ends. This CDR3 spans 12 amino acids. Germline V lookup: CDR1 WNHNN, CDR2 SYGVQD (reference sequence). Written as DNA, the CDR3 is TGCGCCAGCAATGGCGGGACCGGGGAGCAGTACTTC. Amino acid sequence: CASNGGTGEQYF.

The chain uses TRBV7-7 and TRBJ2-5, with 10 bases aligning to TRBD1. V shed 5 bases and J 3 bases; nucleotides not matched to a gene: 6. CDR1 is SSHAT, CDR2 FNYEAQ, per germline (reference sequence). The CDR3 extends over 15 amino acids. The CDR3 region is CASSRGQGIKETQYF. The DNA of the CDR3 is TGTGCCAGCAGCAGGGGACAGGGGATTAAAGAGACCCAGTACTTC.

The rearrangement joins TRBV6-6 to TRBJ1-2; 11 bases map to TRBD1. V shed 6 bases and J 4 bases; nucleotides not matched to a gene: 7. Germline CDR1 MNHNY, CDR2 SVGAGI (reference sequence). The CDR3 is 15 residues long. The CDR3 DNA follows: TGTGCCAGCAGGTCCGGGACAGGGGGAGTCTATGGCTACACCTTC. It codes for CASRSGTGGVYGYTF.

The CDR3 is CASSLVGGNSGGYEQYF. The CDR3 coding sequence is TGCGCCAGCAGCTTGGTAGGCGGGAATAGCGGGGGCTACGAGCAGTACTTC. The chain employs TRBV5-1 and TRBJ2-7, with 9 bases fitting TRBD2. This CDR3 is 17 amino acids long. Trimming cost V 0 bases and J 3 bases; bases outside gene matches: 10. Germline CDR1 SGHRS, CDR2 YFSETQ.

This rearrangement joins TRBV4-2 to TRBJ2-3; perhaps TRBD2 as D (6 bases). The CDR3 totals 17 residues. Trimming stripped 1 base from V and 0 bases from J, with 14 bases between. CDR1 and CDR2 (germline): LGHNA, YNFKEQ. The CDR3 loop reads CASSQVPRGASTDTQYF. Here the CDR3 DNA reads TGTGCCAGCAGCCAAGTTCCGCGGGGCGCTAGCACAGATACGCAGTATTTT.

The chain carries TRBV27 and TRBJ2-5; D ambiguous. CDR1 is MNHEY, CDR2 SMNVEV, per germline (reference sequence). Deletions cut 3 bases from V and 0 bases from J, with 11 bases between. The CDR3 spans 15 residues. The CDR3 DNA is TGTGCCAGCAGTTTTCTTGGTAGACACCAAGAGACCCAGTACTTC. This gives the protein CASSFLGRHQETQYF.

The table lists this clone with a count of one. The V call is TRBV7-9, the J call TRBJ2-3, with D perhaps assigned TRBD1 or TRBD2 (5 bases each). The CDR3 runs 16 residues. The germline V gene has CDR1 SEHNR and CDR2 FQNEAQ (reference sequence). V was trimmed by 6 bases and J by 4 bases, leaving 20 bases between them. The CDR3 loop is CASRPGRFLGADTQYF. CDR3 DNA: TGTGCCAGCAGGCCGGGACGATTCCTTGGGGCAGATACGCAGTATTTT. Looking up the rest from reference TRBV7-9 and TRBJ2-3 gives the full variable domain: DTGVSQNPRHKITKRGQNVTFRCDPISEHNRLYWYRQTLGQGPEFLTYFQNEAQLEKSRLLSDRFSAERPKGSFSTLEIQRTEQGDSAMYLCASRPGRFLGADTQYFGPGTRLTVL.

The chain links TRBV27 to TRBJ1-1, with TRBD1 matching over 7 bases. The CDR3 is 12 amino acids. Germline trimming cut 7 bases from V and 6 bases from J; bases unmatched to any gene: 5. The germline CDR1 and CDR2 sequences are MNHEY and SMNVEV (reference sequence). The CDR3 sequence is CASIRQGAEAFF. CDR3 DNA sequence: TGTGCCAGCATTCGACAGGGCGCTGAAGCTTTCTTT.

This chain uses TRBV30 with TRBJ1-1; no clear D gene. V lost 1 base to trimming and J lost 1 base, with 4 bases between them. This CDR3 has 12 residues. Germline V gene data show CDR1 as GTSNPN and CDR2 as SVGIG (reference sequence). The CDR3 is CAWSAANTEAFF. In DNA, the CDR3 is TGTGCCTGGAGTGCGGCGAACACTGAAGCTTTCTTT.

The J gene is TRBJ2-7, the V gene TRBV7-2; D not resolved. The CDR3 is 16 residues long. Germline V gene sequence: CDR1 SGHTA, CDR2 FQGNSA. V was cut by 4 bases and J by 1 base, with 17 bases left in between. The CDR3 DNA sequence: TGTGCCAGCAGCTACGGATTAATAGGATCATCCTACGAGCAGTACTTC. This encodes CASSYGLIGSSYEQYF.

This sequence joins TRBV7-9 and TRBJ1-1, with TRBD1 as a possible D gene (6 bases). Deletions cut 5 bases from V and 3 bases from J, with 25 bases between. The germline V gene has CDR1 SEHNR and CDR2 FQNEAQ (reference sequence). This CDR3 has 18 amino acids. CDR3 protein: CASSPPRGQGSGYTEAFF. CDR3 in DNA: TGTGCCAGCAGCCCTCCCCGGGGGCAGGGTAGTGGATACACTGAAGCTTTCTTT.

About this clone itself: The same CDR3 arises from other DNA sequences in this sample as well. V and J are TRBV4-1 and TRBJ2-7; D unresolved. The V gene's germline CDR1 is MGHRA and CDR2 YSYEKL. The length of the CDR3 is 14 residues. V lost 1 base and J 2 bases, leaving 9 bases between the germline ends. CDR3 loop: CASSQGWGTYEQYF. In DNA form, the CDR3 reads TGCGCCAGCAGCCAAGGTTGGGGTACCTACGAGCAGTACTTC.

This chain connects TRBV9 to TRBJ2-1, with 12 bases aligning to TRBD2. Trimming took 4 bases from V and 4 from J; bases not matched to a gene: 15. The germline V gene encodes CDR1 SGDLS and CDR2 YYNGEE. This CDR3 spans 19 amino acids. The DNA for the CDR3 is TGTGCCAGCAGCACGAAAAGAGCGGGACTAGCGGGCGAGTACAATGAGCAGTTCTTC. Its translation: CASSTKRAGLAGEYNEQFF.